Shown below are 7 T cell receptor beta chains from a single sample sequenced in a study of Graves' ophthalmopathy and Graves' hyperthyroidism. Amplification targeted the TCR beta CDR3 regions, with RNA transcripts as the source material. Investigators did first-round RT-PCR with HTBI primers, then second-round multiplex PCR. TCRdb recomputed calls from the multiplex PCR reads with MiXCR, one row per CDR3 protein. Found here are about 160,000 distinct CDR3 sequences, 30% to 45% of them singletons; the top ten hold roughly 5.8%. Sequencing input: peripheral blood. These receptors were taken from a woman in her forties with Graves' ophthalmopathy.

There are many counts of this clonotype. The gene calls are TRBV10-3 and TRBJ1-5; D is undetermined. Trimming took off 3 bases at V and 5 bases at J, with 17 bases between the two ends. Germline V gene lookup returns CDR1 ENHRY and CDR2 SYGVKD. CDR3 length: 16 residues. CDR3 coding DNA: TGTGCCATCAGTGACCCAAGCAAGGGAGGAGATCAGCCCCAGCATTTT. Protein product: CAISDPSKGGDQPQHF.

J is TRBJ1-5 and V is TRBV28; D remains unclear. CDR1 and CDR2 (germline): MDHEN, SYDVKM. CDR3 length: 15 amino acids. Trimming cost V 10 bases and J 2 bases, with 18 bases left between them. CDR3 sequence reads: CATNTLEGGNQPQHF. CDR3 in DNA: TGTGCCACCAACACCCTGGAGGGAGGCAATCAGCCCCAGCATTTT.

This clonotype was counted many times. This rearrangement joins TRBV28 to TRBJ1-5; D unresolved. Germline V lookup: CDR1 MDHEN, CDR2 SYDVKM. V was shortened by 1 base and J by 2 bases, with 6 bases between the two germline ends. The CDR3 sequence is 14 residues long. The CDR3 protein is CASSLSAGNQPQHF. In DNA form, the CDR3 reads TGTGCCAGCAGTTTATCGGCAGGCAATCAGCCCCAGCATTTT.

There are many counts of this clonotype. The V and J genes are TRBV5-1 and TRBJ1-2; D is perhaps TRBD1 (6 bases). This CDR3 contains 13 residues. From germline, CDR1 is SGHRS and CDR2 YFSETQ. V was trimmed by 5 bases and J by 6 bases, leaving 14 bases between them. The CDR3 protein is CASSEQGEDGYTF. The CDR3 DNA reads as TGCGCCAGCAGTGAACAGGGAGAGGATGGCTACACCTTC.

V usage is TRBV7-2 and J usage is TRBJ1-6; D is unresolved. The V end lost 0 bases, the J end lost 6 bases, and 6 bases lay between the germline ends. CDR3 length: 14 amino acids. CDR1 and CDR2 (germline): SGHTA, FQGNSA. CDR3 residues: CASSLAWINSPLHF. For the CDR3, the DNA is TGTGCCAGCAGCTTAGCTTGGATTAATTCACCCCTCCACTTT.

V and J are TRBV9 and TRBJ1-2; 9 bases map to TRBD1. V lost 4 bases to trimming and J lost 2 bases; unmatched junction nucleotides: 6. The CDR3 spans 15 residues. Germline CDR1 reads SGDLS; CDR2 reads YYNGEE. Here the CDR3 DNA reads TGTGCCAGCAGCCTACCCGGGACAGGGAACTATGGCTACACCTTC. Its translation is CASSLPGTGNYGYTF.

DNA for the CDR3: TGTGCCAGCAGTGACCCTAGGCTAGGGACTAGCGGGAGGGGTTGGCCAGAGACCCAGTACTTC. Translated: CASSDPRLGTSGRGWPETQYF. The chain joins TRBV6-4 to TRBJ2-5, with 16 bases that match TRBD2. Germline CDR1 and CDR2: MRHNA and SNTAGT. Trimming at V came to 2 bases and at J to 4 bases, leaving 16 bases not matched to a gene. CDR3 size: 21 residues.